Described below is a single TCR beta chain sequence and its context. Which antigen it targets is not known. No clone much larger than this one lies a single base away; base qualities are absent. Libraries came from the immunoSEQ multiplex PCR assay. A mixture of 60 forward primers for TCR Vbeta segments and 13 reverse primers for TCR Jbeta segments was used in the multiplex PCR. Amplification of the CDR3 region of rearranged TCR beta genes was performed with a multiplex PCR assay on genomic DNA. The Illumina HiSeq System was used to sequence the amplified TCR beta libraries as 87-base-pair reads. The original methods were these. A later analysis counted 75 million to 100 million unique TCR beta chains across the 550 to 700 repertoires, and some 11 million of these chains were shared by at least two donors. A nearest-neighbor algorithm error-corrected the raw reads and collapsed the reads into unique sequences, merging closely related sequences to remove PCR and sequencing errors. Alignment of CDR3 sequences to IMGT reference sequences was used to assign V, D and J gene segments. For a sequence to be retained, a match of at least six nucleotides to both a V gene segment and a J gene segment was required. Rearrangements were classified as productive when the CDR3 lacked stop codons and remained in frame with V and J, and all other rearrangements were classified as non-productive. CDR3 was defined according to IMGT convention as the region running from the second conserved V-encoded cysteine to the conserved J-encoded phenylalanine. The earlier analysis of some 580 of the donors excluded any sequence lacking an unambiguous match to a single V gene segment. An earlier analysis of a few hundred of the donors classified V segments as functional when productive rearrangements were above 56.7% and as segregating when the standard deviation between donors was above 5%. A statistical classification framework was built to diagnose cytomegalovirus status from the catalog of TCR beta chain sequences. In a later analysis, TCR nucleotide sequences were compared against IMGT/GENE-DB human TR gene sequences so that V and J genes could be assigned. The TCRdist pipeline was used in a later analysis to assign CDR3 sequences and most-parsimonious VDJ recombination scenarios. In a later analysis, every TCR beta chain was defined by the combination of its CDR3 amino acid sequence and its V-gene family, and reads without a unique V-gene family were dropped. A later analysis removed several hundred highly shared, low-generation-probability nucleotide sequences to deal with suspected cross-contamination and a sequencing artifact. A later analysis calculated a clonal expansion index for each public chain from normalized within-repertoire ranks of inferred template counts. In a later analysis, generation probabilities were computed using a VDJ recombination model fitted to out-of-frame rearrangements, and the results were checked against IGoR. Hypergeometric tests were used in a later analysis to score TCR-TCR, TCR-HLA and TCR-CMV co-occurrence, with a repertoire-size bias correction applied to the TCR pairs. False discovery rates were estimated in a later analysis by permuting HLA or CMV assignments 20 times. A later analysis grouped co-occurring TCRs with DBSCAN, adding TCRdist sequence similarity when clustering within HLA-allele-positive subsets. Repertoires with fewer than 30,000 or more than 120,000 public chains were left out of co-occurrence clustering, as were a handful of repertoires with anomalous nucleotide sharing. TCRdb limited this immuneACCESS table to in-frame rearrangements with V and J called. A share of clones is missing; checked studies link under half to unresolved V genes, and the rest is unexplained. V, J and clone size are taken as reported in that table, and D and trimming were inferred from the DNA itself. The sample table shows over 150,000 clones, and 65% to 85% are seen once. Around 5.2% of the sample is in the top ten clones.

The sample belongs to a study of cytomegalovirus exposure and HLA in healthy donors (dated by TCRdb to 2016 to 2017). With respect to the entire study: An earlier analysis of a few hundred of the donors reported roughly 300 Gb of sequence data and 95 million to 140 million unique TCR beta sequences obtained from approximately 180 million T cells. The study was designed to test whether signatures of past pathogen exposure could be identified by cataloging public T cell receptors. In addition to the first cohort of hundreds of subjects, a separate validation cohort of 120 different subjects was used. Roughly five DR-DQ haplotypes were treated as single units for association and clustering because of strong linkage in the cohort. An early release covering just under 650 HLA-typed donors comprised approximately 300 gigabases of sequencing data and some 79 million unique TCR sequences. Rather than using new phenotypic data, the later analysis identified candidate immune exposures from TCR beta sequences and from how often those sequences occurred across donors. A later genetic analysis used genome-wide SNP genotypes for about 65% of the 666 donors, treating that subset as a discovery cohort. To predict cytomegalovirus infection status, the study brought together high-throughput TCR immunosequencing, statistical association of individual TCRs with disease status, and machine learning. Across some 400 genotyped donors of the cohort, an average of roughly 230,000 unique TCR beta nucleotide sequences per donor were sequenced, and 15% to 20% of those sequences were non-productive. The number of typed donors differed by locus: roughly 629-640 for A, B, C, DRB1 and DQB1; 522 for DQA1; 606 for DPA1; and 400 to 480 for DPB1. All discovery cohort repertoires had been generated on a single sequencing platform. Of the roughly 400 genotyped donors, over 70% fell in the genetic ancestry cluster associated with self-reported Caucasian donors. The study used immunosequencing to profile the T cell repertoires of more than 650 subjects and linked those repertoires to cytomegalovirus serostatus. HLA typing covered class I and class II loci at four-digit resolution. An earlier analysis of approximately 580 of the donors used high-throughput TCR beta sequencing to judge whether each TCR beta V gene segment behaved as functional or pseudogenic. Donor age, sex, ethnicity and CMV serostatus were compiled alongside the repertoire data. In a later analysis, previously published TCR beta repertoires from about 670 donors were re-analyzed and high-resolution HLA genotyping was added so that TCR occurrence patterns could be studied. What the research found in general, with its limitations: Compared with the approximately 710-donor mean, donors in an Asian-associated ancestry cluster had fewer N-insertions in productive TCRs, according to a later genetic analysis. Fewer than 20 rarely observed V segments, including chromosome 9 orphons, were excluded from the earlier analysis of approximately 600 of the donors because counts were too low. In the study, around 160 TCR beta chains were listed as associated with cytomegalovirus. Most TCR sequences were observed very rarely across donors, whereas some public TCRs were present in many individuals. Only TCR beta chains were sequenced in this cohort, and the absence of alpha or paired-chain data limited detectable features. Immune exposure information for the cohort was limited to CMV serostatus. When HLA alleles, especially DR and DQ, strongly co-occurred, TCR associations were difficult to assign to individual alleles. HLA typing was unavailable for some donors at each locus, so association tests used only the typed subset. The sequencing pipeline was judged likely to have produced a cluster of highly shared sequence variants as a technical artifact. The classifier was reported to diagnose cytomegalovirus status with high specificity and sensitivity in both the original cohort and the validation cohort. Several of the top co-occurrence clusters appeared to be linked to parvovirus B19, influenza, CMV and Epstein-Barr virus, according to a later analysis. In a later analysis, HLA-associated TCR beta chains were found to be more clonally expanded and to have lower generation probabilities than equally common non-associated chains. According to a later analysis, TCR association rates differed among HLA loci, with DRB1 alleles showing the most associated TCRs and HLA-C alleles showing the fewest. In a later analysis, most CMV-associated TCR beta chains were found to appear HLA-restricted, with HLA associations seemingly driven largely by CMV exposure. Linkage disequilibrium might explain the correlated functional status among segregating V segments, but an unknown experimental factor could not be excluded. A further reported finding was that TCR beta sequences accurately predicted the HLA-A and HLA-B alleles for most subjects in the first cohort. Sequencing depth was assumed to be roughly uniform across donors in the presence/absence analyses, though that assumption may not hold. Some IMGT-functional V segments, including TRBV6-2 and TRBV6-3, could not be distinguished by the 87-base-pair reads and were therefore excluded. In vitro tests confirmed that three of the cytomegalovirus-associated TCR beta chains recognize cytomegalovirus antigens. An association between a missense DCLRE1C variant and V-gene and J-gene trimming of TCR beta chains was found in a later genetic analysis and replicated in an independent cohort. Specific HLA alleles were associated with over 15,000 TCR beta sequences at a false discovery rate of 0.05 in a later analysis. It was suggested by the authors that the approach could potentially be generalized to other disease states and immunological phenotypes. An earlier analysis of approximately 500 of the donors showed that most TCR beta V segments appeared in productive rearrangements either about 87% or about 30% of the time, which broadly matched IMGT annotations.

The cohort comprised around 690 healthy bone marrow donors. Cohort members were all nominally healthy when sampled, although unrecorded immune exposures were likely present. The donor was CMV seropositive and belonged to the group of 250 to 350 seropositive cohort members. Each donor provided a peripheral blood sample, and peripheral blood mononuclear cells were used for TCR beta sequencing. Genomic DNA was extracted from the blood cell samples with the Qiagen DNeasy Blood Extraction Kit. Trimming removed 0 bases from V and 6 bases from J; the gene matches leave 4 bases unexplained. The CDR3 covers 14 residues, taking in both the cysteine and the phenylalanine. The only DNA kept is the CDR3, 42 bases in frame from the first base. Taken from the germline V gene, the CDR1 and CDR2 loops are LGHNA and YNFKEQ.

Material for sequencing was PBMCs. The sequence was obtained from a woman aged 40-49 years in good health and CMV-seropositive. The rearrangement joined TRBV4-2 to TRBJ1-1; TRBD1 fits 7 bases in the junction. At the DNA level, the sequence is TGTGCCAGCAGCCAAGAAGGGGGCAGGGCTGAAGCTTTCTTT. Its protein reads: CASSQEGGRAEAFF.